The 31 T cell receptor beta chains listed next were all sequenced from one sample in a study of blood T cell repertoires in COVID-19. Measured with immunoSEQ multiplex PCR; TCRdb has only the in-frame clones, and not every one. The sample yields about 330,000 clones, more than 80% seen once. Sequencing input: peripheral blood. These receptors came from a man aged 18 to 30 who had recovered from COVID-19.

The V gene is TRBV5-8, the J gene TRBJ1-6; 9 positions match TRBD1. The V segment lost 0 bases and the J segment 10 bases; nucleotides outside the gene matches: 5. The V gene's germline CDR1 is SGHTS and CDR2 YDEGEE. This CDR3 has 15 amino acids. Here the CDR3 reads CASSLDGTGFSPLHF. CDR3 sequence (DNA): TGTGCCAGCAGCTTGGACGGGACAGGGTTCTCACCCCTCCACTTT.

This chain connects TRBV12-3 or TRBV12-4 to TRBJ1-1, with D possibly matching TRBD1 (6 bases). The germline V and J ends were trimmed by 6 bases and 2 bases, with 10 bases remaining between them. The CDR3 length is 13 residues. CDR3 nucleotide sequence: TGTGCCAGCAGCAAGACAGGAAACACTGAAGCTTTCTTT. It is translated as CASSKTGNTEAFF.

The chain uses TRBV19 and TRBJ1-1; 7 bases are a match to TRBD1. The CDR3 contains 15 residues. Germline V lookup: CDR1 LNHDA, CDR2 SQIVND (reference sequence). The junction had 7 bases not matched to a gene; V was cut back by 5 bases and J by 1 base. CDR3: CASSFPDRANTEAFF. For the CDR3, the DNA is TGTGCCAGTAGTTTCCCTGACAGGGCGAACACTGAAGCTTTCTTT.

CDR3 in DNA: TGTGCCAGCTGTGTGACAGCCCGTCTAGCGAGAGGGTACAATGAGCAGTTCTTC. It is translated as CASCVTARLARGYNEQFF. The chain joins TRBV27 to TRBJ2-1, with D maybe TRBD2 (6 bases). Trimming stripped 8 bases from V and 4 bases from J, with 27 bases between. The CDR3 sequence is 18 residues long. Germline assignment: CDR1 MNHEY and CDR2 SMNVEV (reference sequence).

This clone has only one observation. The gene calls are TRBV18 and TRBJ2-7; D call uncertain. Germline V lookup: CDR1 KGHSH, CDR2 LQKENI. This CDR3 comprises 12 residues. Trimming removed 3 bases from V and 4 bases from J, with 7 bases in between. CDR3 region: CASSPVPYEQYF. The DNA for the CDR3 is TGTGCCAGCTCACCCGTCCCTTACGAGCAGTACTTC.

This chain connects TRBV3-1 (or the pseudogene TRBV3-2) to TRBJ2-5, with TRBD2 matching 8 bases. The CDR3 contains 17 residues. CDR1 and CDR2 (germline): LGHDT, YNNKEL (reference sequence). The V gene end was trimmed by 0 bases and the J gene end by 5 bases; junction bases not matched to a gene: 11. CDR3 in DNA: TGTGCCAGCAGCCAAGATGGGGCGGGAGGCTGGGGGGAGACCCAGTACTTC. This gives the protein CASSQDGAGGWGETQYF.

J is TRBJ1-6 and V is TRBV5-1; TRBD1 matches at 10 bases. Germline lookup yields CDR1 SGHRS and CDR2 YFSETQ. V dropped 1 base and J dropped 10; count of bases not matched to a gene: 5. This CDR3 is built from 15 residues. CDR3 sequence: CASSLSGTGESPLHF. The CDR3 DNA reads TGCGCCAGCAGCTTGAGCGGGACAGGGGAATCACCCCTCCACTTT.

This chain connects TRBV7-6 to TRBJ2-1; 8 bases are a match to TRBD2. This CDR3 region has 16 residues. Germline V CDR1 and CDR2: SGHVS, FNYEAQ. J was trimmed by 4 bases and V by 1 base; bases with no gene match: 6. CDR3 in amino acids: CASSLVPAGEYNEQFF. CDR3 nucleotide sequence: TGTGCCAGCAGCTTAGTTCCAGCGGGGGAATACAATGAGCAGTTCTTC.

This chain joins TRBV27 and TRBJ2-7, with 9 bases matching TRBD1. This CDR3 contains 13 residues. The ends lost 6 bases at V and 6 bases at J; junction bases unmatched: 6. The germline V gene has CDR1 MNHEY and CDR2 SMNVEV (reference sequence). CDR3 sequence: CASSAPDRGEQYF. The CDR3 DNA follows: TGTGCCAGCAGCGCACCGGACAGGGGCGAGCAGTACTTC.

This sequence joins TRBV5-5 and TRBJ2-7, with TRBD1 as a possible D gene (6 bases). The germline CDR1 and CDR2 sequences are SGHKS and YYEKEE (reference sequence). V dropped 3 bases and J dropped 2 bases, with 12 bases sitting between them. The CDR3 totals 14 residues. The CDR3 DNA follows: TGTGCCAGCAGCTCCGCCTCAGGGGCCTACGAGCAGTACTTC. This gives the protein CASSSASGAYEQYF.

The gene calls are TRBV7-2 and TRBJ1-2; possibly TRBD1 for D (5 bases). V lost 0 bases to trimming and J lost 8 bases, with 10 bases between them. Germline assignment: CDR1 SGHTA and CDR2 FQGNSA. CDR3 length: 13 amino acids. Here the CDR3 DNA reads TGTGCCAGCAGCTTAGCGCAGGGAGGCGGCTACACCTTC. Protein product: CASSLAQGGGYTF.

The genes are TRBV5-4 and TRBJ2-3, with 9 bases identical to TRBD2. This CDR3 comprises 16 residues. CDR1 and CDR2 from the germline V gene are SGHNT and YYREEE (reference sequence). The ends lost 2 bases at V and 6 bases at J; junction bases unmatched: 10. CDR3 loop: CASSFGLAGRGDTQYF. The CDR3 DNA reads TGTGCCAGCAGCTTCGGTCTAGCGGGAAGGGGGGATACGCAGTATTTT.

This clone was found once. The chain recombines TRBV30 with TRBJ1-2; TRBD1 aligns across 7 bases. Per the germline V gene, CDR1 is GTSNPN and CDR2 is SVGIG (reference sequence). V lost 2 bases and J lost 4; bases outside the gene matches: 4. This CDR3 is 13 amino acids long. As DNA, the CDR3 is TGTGCCTGGAGTCGACAGGGAGGCTATGGCTACACCTTC. It specifies CAWSRQGGYGYTF.

The CDR3 is CSASFYSRTGAYEQYF. In DNA form, the CDR3 reads TGCAGTGCTAGTTTCTACTCACGGACAGGGGCCTACGAGCAGTACTTC. The chain joins TRBV20-1 to TRBJ2-7; TRBD1 agrees at 9 bases. V shed 3 bases, J shed 2 bases, and the junction held 11 bases outside the gene matches. The CDR3 is made up of 16 amino acids. Germline V gives CDR1 DFQATT, CDR2 SNEGSKA (reference sequence).

The V gene is TRBV5-1, the J gene TRBJ2-7; the D gene is possibly TRBD1 (7 bases). V lost 4 bases and J lost 2, with 16 bases in between. The germline CDR1 and CDR2 sequences are SGHRS and YFSETQ. The CDR3 loop spans 15 amino acids. In nucleotides, the CDR3 is TGCGCCAGCAGCGTCCAGGGGGGCGGCCCCTACGAGCAGTACTTC. It is translated as CASSVQGGGPYEQYF. Full variable domain (rest looked up from reference TRBV5-1 and TRBJ2-7): KAGVTQTPRYLIKTRGQQVTLSCSPISGHRSVSWYQQTPGQGLQFLFEYFSETQRNKGNFPGRFSGRQFSNSRSEMNVSTLELGDSALYLCASSVQGGGPYEQYFGPGTRLTVT.

In this sample, this clone turned up a few times. The V gene is TRBV7-9, the J gene TRBJ2-1; D may be TRBD1 (6 bases). V was shortened by 4 bases and J by 9 bases, with 16 bases between the two germline ends. CDR3 length: 14 residues. Germline lookup yields CDR1 SEHNR and CDR2 FQNEAQ (reference sequence). CDR3 sequence (DNA): TGTGCCAGCAGCTCCCAGGGAAGCAGGGGTGAGCAGTTCTTC. Protein sequence: CASSSQGSRGEQFF. Full variable domain (rest looked up from reference TRBV7-9 and TRBJ2-1): DTGVSQNPRHKITKRGQNVTFRCDPISEHNRLYWYRQTLGQGPEFLTYFQNEAQLEKSRLLSDRFSAERPKGSFSTLEIQRTEQGDSAMYLCASSSQGSRGEQFFGPGTRLTVL.

On this clone: A junction end diverges from the germline sequence, so it may reflect a read error. The chain is built from TRBV5-1 and TRBJ1-5, with D tentatively TRBD1 (6 bases). The length of the CDR3 is 17 residues. The V gene's germline CDR1 is SGHRS and CDR2 YFSETQ. As DNA, the CDR3 is TGTGCCAGCAGCTTGGACCCCAGGGGAATCGGCAATCAGCCCCAGCATTTT. Its protein is CASSLDPRGIGNQPQHF.

This chain uses TRBV7-3 with TRBJ2-5; TRBD2 might be the D (6 bases). The CDR3 has 15 amino acids. The V and J ends lost 1 base and 4 bases respectively, with 13 bases between them. Germline V gene sequence: CDR1 SGHTA, CDR2 FQGTGA. DNA for the CDR3: TGTGCCAGCAGCTTAAATGGAGGGCAGGGAGAGACCCAGTACTTC. Translation gives CASSLNGGQGETQYF.

The chain uses TRBV14 and TRBJ2-3; 7 bases match TRBD2. From germline, CDR1 is SGHDN and CDR2 FVKESK. The CDR3 is made up of 15 amino acids. The junction had 5 bases not matched to a gene; V was cut back by 1 base and J by 4 bases. The CDR3 nucleotides read TGTGCCAGCAGCCAAGTTGCGGGAGTTTCAGATACGCAGTATTTT. The encoded protein is CASSQVAGVSDTQYF.

This chain joins TRBV2 and TRBJ1-1; 8 nucleotides match TRBD1. CDR1 is SNHLY and CDR2 is FYNNEI in the germline V gene. This CDR3 has 14 amino acids. With V trimmed by 6 bases and J by 1 base, 4 bases remained unmatched. The DNA of the CDR3 is TGTGCCAGCAGGGACGACAGGGGGAACACTGAAGCTTTCTTT. It codes for CASRDDRGNTEAFF. Full variable domain (remainder filled in from reference TRBV2 and TRBJ1-1): EPEVTQTPSHQVTQMGQEVILRCVPISNHLYFYWYRQILGQKVEFLVSFYNNEISEKSEIFDDQFSVERPDGSNFTLKIRSTKLEDSAMYFCASRDDRGNTEAFFGQGTRLTVV.

Here the CDR3 DNA reads TGTGCCAGCAGCTGGGACAGGGCTTACGAGCAGTACTTC. Protein: CASSWDRAYEQYF. This sequence joins TRBV5-4 and TRBJ2-7; 9 bases fit TRBD1. CDR1 is SGHNT, CDR2 YYREEE, per germline (reference sequence). The CDR3 has 13 amino acids. J was trimmed by 4 bases and V by 3 bases; bases with no gene match: 2.

The V gene is TRBV6-5, the J gene TRBJ1-6; D is undetermined. The V gene's germline CDR1 is MNHEY and CDR2 SVGAGI. The CDR3 is 13 amino acids. V was clipped by 0 bases and J by 7 bases, with 4 bases between them. CDR3: CASSYSANSPLHF. The CDR3, as DNA: TGTGCCAGCAGTTACTCCGCGAATTCACCCCTCCACTTT.

This chain joins TRBV11-3 and TRBJ2-1; D is uncertain. Trimming pared 5 bases from V and 5 bases from J, leaving 16 bases between. From germline, CDR1 is SGHNT and CDR2 YENEEA. The CDR3 covers 15 residues. The CDR3 DNA sequence: TGTGCCAGCAGCAAAGCCCCAGGCTTAGACAATGAGCAGTTCTTC. Translation gives CASSKAPGLDNEQFF. Looking up the rest from reference TRBV11-3 and TRBJ2-1 gives the full variable domain: EAGVVQSPRYKIIEKKQPVAFWCNPISGHNTLYWYLQNLGQGPELLIRYENEEAVDDSQLPKDRFSAERLKGVDSTLKIQPAELGDSAVYLCASSKAPGLDNEQFFGPGTRLTVL.

J is TRBJ1-5 and V is TRBV6-5, with 10 bases lining up with TRBD1. The CDR3 extends over 14 amino acids. Germline lookup yields CDR1 MNHEY and CDR2 SVGAGI. The trim removed 6 bases at V and 6 bases at J, leaving 5 bases unmatched. The CDR3 sequence is CASRGTGEGQPQHF. The CDR3 DNA sequence: TGTGCCAGCAGAGGGACAGGGGAGGGTCAGCCCCAGCATTTT.

The chain uses TRBV7-9 and TRBJ1-2; the match to TRBD1 covers 9 bases. In germline, CDR1 is SEHNR, CDR2 FQNEAQ (reference sequence). The CDR3 spans 15 residues. J lost 2 bases, V lost 0 bases, and 1 base had no gene match. CDR3: CASSLAGQGNYGYTF. DNA for the CDR3: TGTGCCAGCAGCTTAGCAGGACAGGGGAACTATGGCTACACCTTC.

The rearrangement uses TRBV7-8 and TRBJ2-2, with unresolved D. CDR1 and CDR2 (germline): SGHVS, FQNEAQ. V lost 7 bases and J 0 bases, leaving 3 bases between the germline ends. The CDR3 runs to 12 residues. The CDR3 coding sequence is TGTGCCAGCAACTCGAACACCGGGGAGCTGTTTTTT. This sequence encodes CASNSNTGELFF. The variable domain in full, with the rest retrieved from reference TRBV7-8 and TRBJ2-2, is GAGVSQSPRYKVAKRGQDVALRCDPISGHVSLFWYQQALGQGPEFLTYFQNEAQLDKSGLPSDRFFAERPEGSVSTLKIQRTQQEDSAVYLCASNSNTGELFFGEGSRLTVL.

This clone was observed a single time. The chain joins TRBV14 to TRBJ1-2, with D possibly TRBD1 on 5 matching bases. Germline assignment: CDR1 SGHDN and CDR2 FVKESK. The CDR3 length is 15 residues. V was shortened by 3 bases and J by 6 bases, with 17 bases between the two germline ends. CDR3: CASSQGLGGVHGYTF. The CDR3 nucleotides are TGTGCCAGCAGCCAGGGGCTGGGGGGAGTGCATGGCTACACCTTC.

V gene TRBV4-1 combines with J gene TRBJ1-3; D is unresolved. The length of the CDR3 is 15 residues. V dropped 0 bases and J dropped 0 bases, with 6 bases sitting between them. The germline V gene encodes CDR1 MGHRA and CDR2 YSYEKL. CDR3 in DNA: TGCGCCAGCAGCCAAGATCCCAGCTCTGGAAACACCATATATTTT. The encoded protein is CASSQDPSSGNTIYF.

The rearrangement uses TRBV6-6 and TRBJ2-2; D not resolved. The CDR3 has 11 amino acids. Trimming shortened V by 4 bases and J by 7 bases, and 4 bases separated the two germline ends. Germline V gene data show CDR1 as MNHNY and CDR2 as SVGAGI (reference sequence). The CDR3 bases are TGTGCCAGCAGTTCCGGCGGGGAGCTGTTTTTT. Translating gives CASSSGGELFF.

This chain uses TRBV15 with TRBJ2-2, with a weak D call TRBD2 (5 bases). CDR3 length equals 13 residues. From germline, CDR1 is LNHNV and CDR2 YYDKDF (reference sequence). V was trimmed by 0 bases and J by 8 bases, leaving 7 bases between them. CDR3 coding DNA: TGTGCCACCAGCAGAGATCGCGGGGGGGAGCTGTTTTTT. Amino acids: CATSRDRGGELFF.

In its sample, this clone was seen a few times. The gene calls are TRBV10-3 and TRBJ2-7; 15 bases align to TRBD2. The germline gives CDR1 ENHRY, CDR2 SYGVKD. The ends lost 4 bases at V and 1 base at J; junction bases unmatched: 5. CDR3 length equals 17 residues. The CDR3 region is CAISGGLAGGLSYEQYF. In DNA, the CDR3 is TGTGCCATCAGTGGGGGACTAGCGGGAGGCCTTTCCTACGAGCAGTACTTC.